What follows describes a single TCR beta chain. The entry originates in a study of control samples from healthy donors and cancer patients. The assay was immunoSEQ multiplex PCR, and TCRdb's table has in-frame clones only and misses some. This table holds about 59,000 clones, under 95% found once. Input material: PBMCs. This TCR came from a man aged 40-49 years with colorectal cancer.

CDR3 amino acids: CASSIGTPKVPEQFF. CDR3 sequence (DNA): TGTGCCAGCAGCATCGGGACTCCAAAAGTCCCTGAGCAGTTCTTC. This chain connects TRBV7-8 to TRBJ2-1; tentatively, D is TRBD2 (6 bases). V shed 5 bases and J shed 9 bases, with 20 bases lying between them. Germline CDR1 reads SGHVS; CDR2 reads FQNEAQ. The CDR3 length is 15 residues.